The 22 T cell receptor beta chains given below trace back to one sample, sequenced in a study of cytomegalovirus exposure and HLA in healthy donors. PCR primers comprised 60 Vbeta and 13 Jbeta primers. Only in-frame clones appear in the TCRdb table, and some are missing; sequencing was by immunoSEQ multiplex PCR. The sample holds 200,000 or so clones, 80% to 85% seen once. The sample taken for sequencing was PBMCs. These receptors all stem from a woman under 30 in good health and CMV-seronegative.

This chain connects TRBV2 to TRBJ1-1; weak D call: TRBD1 (6 bases). Germline CDR1 and CDR2: SNHLY and FYNNEI. Trimming left V 5 bases short and J 4 bases short, with 17 bases between. The CDR3 consists of 15 residues. CDR3 sequence reads: CASSFSNQGPTEAFF. The CDR3 DNA sequence: TGTGCCAGCAGTTTTAGCAATCAGGGGCCCACTGAAGCTTTCTTT.

In nucleotides, the CDR3 is TGTGCCAGCAGGTTAACAGGGGCTGGGGCCAACGTCCTGACTTTC. Its protein is CASRLTGAGANVLTF. The chain links TRBV7-9 to TRBJ2-6; 7 bases agree with TRBD1. Losses at the gene ends were 6 bases for V and 2 bases for J; bases not matched to a gene: 4. This CDR3 spans 15 amino acids. From germline, CDR1 is SEHNR and CDR2 FQNEAQ (reference sequence).

V gene TRBV28 combines with J gene TRBJ1-5; no reliable D call. The CDR3 has 12 amino acids. Trimming took off 4 bases at V and 5 bases at J, with 6 bases between the two ends. In germline, CDR1 is MDHEN, CDR2 SYDVKM. CDR3 nucleotide sequence: TGTGCCAGCAGTTCGGCGGATCAGCCCCAGCATTTT. It encodes CASSSADQPQHF.

In nucleotides, the CDR3 is TGTGCCTGGAGGACGGGGTCTAGCGGGAGAGAGACCCAGTACTTC. It encodes CAWRTGSSGRETQYF. The chain couples TRBV30 to TRBJ2-5; 10 bases are a match to TRBD2. V lost 3 bases to trimming and J lost 4 bases; unmatched junction nucleotides: 8. Per the germline V gene, CDR1 is GTSNPN and CDR2 is SVGIG (reference sequence). The CDR3 loop spans 15 amino acids.

The V call is TRBV6-6, the J call TRBJ2-1; a possible D gene is TRBD2 (5 bases). Trimming shortened V by 6 bases and J by 3 bases, and 6 bases separated the two germline ends. CDR3 length equals 12 residues. CDR1 is MNHNY, CDR2 SVGAGI, per germline (reference sequence). The CDR3 reads CASRDYYNEQFF. As DNA, the CDR3 is TGTGCCAGCAGAGACTACTACAATGAGCAGTTCTTC.

The chain is built from TRBV4-1 and TRBJ2-5, with TRBD2 identical over 11 bases. The DNA end is more similar to TRBJ2-7, so the J call may be wrong. Germline-derived CDR1 and CDR2 are MGHRA and YSYEKL. The CDR3 runs to 17 residues. CDR3 nucleotides: TGCGCCAGCAGCCAAGATAGCCTAGCGGGGGGAAATTACGAGCAGTACTTC. This gives the protein CASSQDSLAGGNYEQYF.

This clone came up once. This sequence joins TRBV7-6 and TRBJ1-1; D is undetermined. This CDR3 contains 14 residues. In germline, CDR1 is SGHVS, CDR2 FNYEAQ. Trimming pared 5 bases from V and 5 bases from J, leaving 15 bases between. The CDR3 sequence: CASSLGDMRTEAFF. The CDR3 nucleotides are TGTGCCAGCAGCCTAGGAGATATGAGGACTGAAGCTTTCTTT. The complete variable domain, with remaining parts taken from reference TRBV7-6 and TRBJ1-1, reads GAGVSQSPRYKVTKRGQDVALRCDPISGHVSLYWYRQALGQGPEFLTYFNYEAQQDKSGLPNDRFSAERPEGSISTLTIQRTEQRDSAMYRCASSLGDMRTEAFFGQGTRLTVV.

The chain is built from TRBV5-4 and TRBJ2-4; 9 nucleotides agree with TRBD2. Germline values: CDR1 SGHNT, CDR2 YYREEE (reference sequence). The length of the CDR3 is 14 residues. J gave up 8 bases and V 0 bases, and 3 bases lay outside the gene matches. CDR3 loop: CASSLDSGRDIQYF. CDR3 bases: TGTGCCAGCAGCTTGGATAGCGGGAGAGACATTCAGTACTTC.

This clone is medium-sized by share. The chain employs TRBV7-2 and TRBJ2-7; weak D call: TRBD2 (5 bases). V shed 5 bases and J shed 4 bases, with 12 bases lying between them. This CDR3 has 13 residues. Germline CDR1 and CDR2: SGHTA and FQGNSA. CDR3 coding DNA: TGTGCCAGCAGCGAAGCCGGGGAGTACGAGCAGTACTTC. This encodes CASSEAGEYEQYF.

The chain is built from TRBV2 and TRBJ2-2; 11 bases line up with TRBD2. The germline CDR1 and CDR2 sequences are SNHLY and FYNNEI. Trimming cost V 6 bases and J 6 bases; bases outside gene matches: 3. The CDR3 runs to 14 residues. The CDR3 DNA is TGTGCCAGCAGCCTAGCGGGAGGTCCCGGGGAGCTGTTTTTT. This encodes CASSLAGGPGELFF.

The chain uses TRBV7-9 and TRBJ2-7; 13 positions agree with TRBD2. The CDR3 is 16 residues long. Germline V gene lookup returns CDR1 SEHNR and CDR2 FQNEAQ (reference sequence). The J segment lost 6 bases and the V segment lost 1 base, leaving 6 bases of the junction unmatched. CDR3 sequence reads: CASSLGGLAGQGEQYF. DNA of the CDR3: TGTGCCAGCAGCTTAGGGGGACTAGCGGGACAAGGCGAGCAGTACTTC. The variable domain in full, with the rest retrieved from reference TRBV7-9 and TRBJ2-7, is DTGVSQNPRHKITKRGQNVTFRCDPISEHNRLYWYRQTLGQGPEFLTYFQNEAQLEKSRLLSDRFSAERPKGSFSTLEIQRTEQGDSAMYLCASSLGGLAGQGEQYFGPGTRLTVT.

The genes are TRBV5-4 and TRBJ2-5, with D tentatively TRBD1 (6 bases). The V gene's germline CDR1 is SGHNT and CDR2 YYREEE (reference sequence). The CDR3 has 13 residues. Trimming removed 4 bases from V and 2 bases from J, with 9 bases in between. CDR3 residues: CASSADRQETQYF. CDR3 in DNA: TGTGCCAGCAGCGCGGACAGACAAGAGACCCAGTACTTC. Together with reference TRBV5-4 and TRBJ2-5, the CDR3 gives the full variable domain: ETGVTQSPTHLIKTRGQQVTLRCSSQSGHNTVSWYQQALGQGPQFIFQYYREEENGRGNFPPRFSGLQFPNYSSELNVNALELDDSALYLCASSADRQETQYFGPGTRLLVL.

This chain connects TRBV6-1 to TRBJ1-6; 11 bases are shared with TRBD1. This CDR3 region has 14 residues. The germline CDR1 and CDR2 sequences are MNHNS and SASEGT. After removal of 6 bases from V and 14 bases from J, the junction contained 9 bases not matched to a gene. In nucleotides, the CDR3 is TGTGCCAGCAGGAGGGACAGGGGGTCCGGCACCCTCCACTTT. Encoded protein: CASRRDRGSGTLHF.

This chain connects TRBV5-8 to TRBJ2-2; the match to TRBD2 covers 11 bases. V lost 3 bases and J lost 4; bases outside the gene matches: 8. There are 17 residues in the CDR3. The V gene's germline CDR1 is SGHTS and CDR2 YDEGEE. CDR3 in DNA: TGTGCCAGCAGCTGGGGACTAGCGGAAAGTAGCACCGGGGAGCTGTTTTTT. Its translation is CASSWGLAESSTGELFF.

Written as DNA, the CDR3 is TGCGCCAGCAGTCTGGGGGACTCAAACTATGGCTACACCTTC. Translated, it gives CASSLGDSNYGYTF. V and J are TRBV5-1 and TRBJ1-2; maybe TRBD1 (5 bases). The CDR3 spans 14 residues. CDR1 and CDR2 from the germline V gene are SGHRS and YFSETQ. Trimming left V 5 bases short and J 2 bases short, with 13 bases between.

This chain uses TRBV5-1 with TRBJ2-4; 9 bases are shared with TRBD1. Per germline, CDR1 SGHRS and CDR2 YFSETQ. The CDR3 covers 16 residues. Trimming at V came to 0 bases and at J to 7 bases, leaving 8 bases not matched to a gene. Here the CDR3 reads CASSLGSGTGTNIQYF. The CDR3 bases are TGCGCCAGCAGCTTGGGCTCCGGGACAGGGACGAACATTCAGTACTTC.

This sequence joins TRBV5-1 and TRBJ2-2; D is possibly TRBD2 (6 bases). The V gene's germline CDR1 is SGHRS and CDR2 YFSETQ. The germline V and J ends were trimmed by 4 bases and 6 bases, with 16 bases remaining between them. CDR3 length equals 15 residues. CDR3 sequence (DNA): TGCGCCAGCAGCGCAGGTAGCCTAGCGTCCGGGGAGCTGTTTTTT. This sequence encodes CASSAGSLASGELFF.

This chain uses TRBV2 with TRBJ2-1; 10 bases agree with TRBD2. V was clipped by 4 bases and J by 7 bases; unmatched bases: 7. From germline, CDR1 is SNHLY and CDR2 FYNNEI. The CDR3 consists of 15 residues. The CDR3 DNA follows: TGTGCCAGCAGTGGTGGTAGCGGGAGGACGAATGAGCAGTTCTTC. This sequence encodes CASSGGSGRTNEQFF.

This rearrangement joins TRBV6-1 to TRBJ1-4; no firm D call. CDR1 MNHNS and CDR2 SASEGT come from the germline V gene. The CDR3 covers 14 residues. The V gene lost 10 bases and the J gene lost 6 bases, with 18 bases spanning the gap. DNA of the CDR3: TGTGCCATTAGAGGGAGCAATGCGGATGAAAAACTGTTTTTT. Protein: CAIRGSNADEKLFF.

This chain joins TRBV6-5 and TRBJ1-4; D perhaps matches TRBD1 (5 bases). Trimming left V 10 bases short and J 5 bases short, with 17 bases between. The length of the CDR3 is 14 residues. CDR1 and CDR2 from the germline V gene are MNHEY and SVGAGI. The CDR3 reads CATAGLRRNEKLFF. In nucleotides, the CDR3 is TGTGCCACCGCGGGACTCCGGCGCAATGAAAAACTGTTTTTT.

The chain links TRBV7-9 to TRBJ1-3; 9 nucleotides line up with TRBD1. CDR3 length: 17 amino acids. Germline lookup yields CDR1 SEHNR and CDR2 FQNEAQ (reference sequence). Trimming at V came to 5 bases and at J to 7 bases, leaving 15 bases not matched to a gene. The CDR3 DNA follows: TGTGCCAGCAGCGAGCCACCGGGACAGGGACTCGGGAACACCATATATTTT. This translates into CASSEPPGQGLGNTIYF.

The chain has TRBV6-5 and TRBJ2-3; possible D gene TRBD2, 6 bases. The CDR3 consists of 16 residues. V lost 0 bases to trimming and J lost 5 bases, with 15 bases between them. CDR1 is MNHEY and CDR2 is SVGAGI in the germline V gene. The CDR3: CASSYSASVAGDTQYF. As DNA, the CDR3 is TGTGCCAGCAGTTACTCGGCTAGCGTCGCGGGAGATACGCAGTATTTT.